This entry features one TCR beta chain sequence. Antigen unknown. These data originate in a study of cytomegalovirus exposure and HLA in healthy donors. Germline CDR1 reads MNHNS; CDR2 reads SASEGT. V was shortened by 8 bases and J by 3 bases, with 11 bases between the two germline ends. The CDR3 has 12 amino acids. Study results and limitations: In a later analysis, productive TCRs from donors in an Asian-associated ancestry cluster reportedly carried fewer N-insertions than the cohort mean.

60 Vbeta and 13 Jbeta primers were used in PCR. TCRdb keeps only in-frame clones here, not all; method: immunoSEQ multiplex PCR. The sample carries around 170,000 clones, 75% to 90% recorded once. The chain uses TRBV6-1 and TRBJ2-7; D is undetermined. The origin of this receptor is a man in his forties in good health and CMV-seropositive. What was sequenced was PBMCs. CDR3 in amino acids: CASRSVHYEQYF. DNA of the CDR3: TGTGCCAGCCGGTCCGTCCACTACGAGCAGTACTTC.